This TCR beta chain stems from a study of shared clonotypes between healthy human individuals. It was 300 ng DNA, tens of thousands of T cell genomes, that went into each replicate PCR of unsorted PBMC. The repertoire was sequenced with immunoSEQ multiplex PCR; TCRdb's copy has only in-frame clones and lacks some. The profile shows hundreds of thousands of clones, around 80% of them singletons. CDR1 LGHNA and CDR2 YSLEER come from the germline V gene. The CDR3 sequence is 18 residues long. V trimming: 0 bases; J trimming: 8 bases; junction bases outside the gene matches: 16. The chain carries TRBV4-3 and TRBJ2-1; 7 positions agree with TRBD2. This TCR was recovered from a woman in her thirties or forties in good health. Some clones in this sample may be carry-over from other donors' samples. The material sequenced was PBMCs. This CDR3 reads CASSQDLLSALRGDEQFF. In DNA form, the CDR3 reads TGCGCCAGCAGCCAAGATCTCCTATCTGCTCTCCGGGGGGATGAGCAGTTCTTC.